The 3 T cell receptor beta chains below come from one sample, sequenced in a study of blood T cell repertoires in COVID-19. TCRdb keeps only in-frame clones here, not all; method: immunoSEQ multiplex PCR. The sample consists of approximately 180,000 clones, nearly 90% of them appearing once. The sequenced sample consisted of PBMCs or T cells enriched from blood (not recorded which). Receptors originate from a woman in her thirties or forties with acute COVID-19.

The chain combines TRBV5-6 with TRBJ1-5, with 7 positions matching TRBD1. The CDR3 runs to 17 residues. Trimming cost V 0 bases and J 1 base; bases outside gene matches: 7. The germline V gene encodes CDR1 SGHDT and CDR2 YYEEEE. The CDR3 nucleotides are TGTGCCAGCAGCTTGGCTTCGACAGGGTTCAGCAATCAGCCCCAGCATTTT. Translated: CASSLASTGFSNQPQHF.

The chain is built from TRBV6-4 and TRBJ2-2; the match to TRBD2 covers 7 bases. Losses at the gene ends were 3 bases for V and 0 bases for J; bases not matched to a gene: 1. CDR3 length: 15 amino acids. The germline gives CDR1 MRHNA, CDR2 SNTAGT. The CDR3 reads CASSESGANTGELFF. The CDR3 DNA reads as TGTGCCAGCAGTGAAAGCGGGGCGAACACCGGGGAGCTGTTTTTT.

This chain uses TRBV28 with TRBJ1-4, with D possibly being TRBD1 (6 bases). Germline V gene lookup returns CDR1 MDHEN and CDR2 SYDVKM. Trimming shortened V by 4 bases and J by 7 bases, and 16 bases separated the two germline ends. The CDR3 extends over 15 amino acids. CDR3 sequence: CASSSTGLGAEKLFF. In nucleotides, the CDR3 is TGTGCCAGCAGTTCGACAGGTCTCGGGGCTGAAAAACTGTTTTTT.